This note documents a single T cell receptor (beta chain) sequence. The antigen is undetermined. This same CDR3 is encoded by further DNA sequences in the sample. These data come from a study of beta chain features in type 1 diabetes. Study outcomes and limitations: A closer apparent resemblance between naive, central memory and Treg TCRB repertoires was seen in patients than in healthy donors.

V shed 6 bases and J shed 4 bases, with 14 bases lying between them. CDR1 PRHDT and CDR2 FYEKMQ come from the germline V gene (reference sequence). This CDR3 has 14 residues. The investigators reverse transcribed all of the isolated RNA, so they sequenced expressed TCRB transcripts. TCRdb keeps only in-frame clones here, not all; method: immunoSEQ multiplex PCR. The sample shows under 950,000 clones, roughly 16% of them seen only once. Sequencing input: naive CD4+ T cells from blood. This chain joins TRBV13 and TRBJ2-3; D gene ambiguous. This receptor was taken from a woman under 30 in good health. Here the CDR3 reads CASRRPQRSDTQYF. CDR3 bases: TGTGCCAGCAGGCGCCCTCAACGGTCAGATACGCAGTATTTT.